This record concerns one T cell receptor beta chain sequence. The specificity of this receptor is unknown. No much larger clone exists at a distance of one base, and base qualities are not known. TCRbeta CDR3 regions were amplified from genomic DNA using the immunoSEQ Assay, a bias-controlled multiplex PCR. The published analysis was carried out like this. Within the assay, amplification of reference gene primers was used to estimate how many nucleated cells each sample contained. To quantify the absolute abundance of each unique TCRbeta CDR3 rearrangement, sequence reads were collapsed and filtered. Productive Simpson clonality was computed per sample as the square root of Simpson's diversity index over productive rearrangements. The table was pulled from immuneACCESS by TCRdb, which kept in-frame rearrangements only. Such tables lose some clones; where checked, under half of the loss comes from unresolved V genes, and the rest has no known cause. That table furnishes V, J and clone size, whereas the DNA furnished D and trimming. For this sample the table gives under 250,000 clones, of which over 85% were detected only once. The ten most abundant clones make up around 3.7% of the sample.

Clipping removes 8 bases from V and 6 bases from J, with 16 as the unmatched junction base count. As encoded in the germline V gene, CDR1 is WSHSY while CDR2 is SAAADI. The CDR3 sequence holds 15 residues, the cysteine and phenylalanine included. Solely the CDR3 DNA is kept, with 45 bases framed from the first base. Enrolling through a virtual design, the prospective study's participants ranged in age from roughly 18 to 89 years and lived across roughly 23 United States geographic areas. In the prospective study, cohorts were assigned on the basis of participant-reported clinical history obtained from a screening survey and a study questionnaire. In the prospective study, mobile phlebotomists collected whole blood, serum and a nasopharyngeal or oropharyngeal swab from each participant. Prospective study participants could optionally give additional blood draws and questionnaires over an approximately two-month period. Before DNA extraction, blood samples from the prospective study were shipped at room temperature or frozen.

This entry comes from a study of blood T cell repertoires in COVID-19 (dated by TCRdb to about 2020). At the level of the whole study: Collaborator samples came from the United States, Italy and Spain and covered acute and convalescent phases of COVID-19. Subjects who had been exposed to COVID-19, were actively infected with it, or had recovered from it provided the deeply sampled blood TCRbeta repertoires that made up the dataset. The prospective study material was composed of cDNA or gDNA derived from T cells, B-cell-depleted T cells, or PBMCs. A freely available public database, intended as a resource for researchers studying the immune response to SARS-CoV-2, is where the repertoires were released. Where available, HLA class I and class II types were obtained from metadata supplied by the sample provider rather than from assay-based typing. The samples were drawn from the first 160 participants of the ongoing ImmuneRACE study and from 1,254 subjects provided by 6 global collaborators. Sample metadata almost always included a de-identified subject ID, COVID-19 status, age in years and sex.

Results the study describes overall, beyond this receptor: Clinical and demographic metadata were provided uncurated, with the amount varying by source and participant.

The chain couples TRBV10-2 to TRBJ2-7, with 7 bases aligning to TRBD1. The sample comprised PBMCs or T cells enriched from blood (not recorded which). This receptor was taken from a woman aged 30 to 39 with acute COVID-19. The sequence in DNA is TGCGCCAGCCTAAACCCACGACAGGGAAGGCGCGAGCAGTACTTC. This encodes CASLNPRQGRREQYF.